This TCR beta chain was captured by sequencing in a study of yellow fever vaccine responses in identical twins (dated by TCRdb to the late 2010s). About the investigation overall: The study precisely tracked vaccine-responding T cell clones in identical twins. Broader findings and caveats from the paper: The authors reported that the T cell response to vaccination in identical twins appeared partly convergent and partly personalized.

The library relied on RT-PCR. The instrument given in TCRdb is Illumina HiSeq 2500. In TCRdb, the public reads were trimmed at Q25 with fastp and aligned with MiXCR, with productive beta chains retained. Merged by CDR3 protein, the rows form single entries marked with the most common genes and DNA. For this sample the table gives several thousand distinct CDR3 sequences, of which 83% were detected only once. The biggest ten clones account for 1.5% to 2% of the sample. A note on this clonotype: The antigen it binds to is not known. It has no much larger one-base neighbor in the sample; base qualities were not kept.

CDR1 MNHEY and CDR2 SMNVEV are derived from the germline V gene (reference sequence). Spanning cysteine to phenylalanine, the CDR3 consists of 16 amino acids. Only the CDR3 DNA is retained, 48 bases long and in frame from the first base. V loses 0 bases of germline sequence and J loses 6 bases, and the interval between the two ends is 12 bases. The sequence came from a woman between 18 and 29 years old who received the yellow fever vaccine. Donor details come from another sample of the same person, matched by shared clones. The rearrangement combines TRBV27 with TRBJ1-6, with a tentative D gene TRBD1 over 5 matching bases. The sample consisted of T cells from blood (PBMCs), unsorted or a sorted subset (not recorded which), taken before or after yellow fever vaccination (not recorded which). The CDR3 is CASSLSPGPPNSPLHF. The DNA sequence is as follows: TGTGCCAGCAGTTTATCCCCGGGACCGCCTAATTCACCCCTCCACTTT.